This T cell receptor beta chain originates from a study of T cells in Graves' hyperthyroidism and ophthalmopathy. At the level of the study: Prior to any treatment, at the point of initial diagnosis, peripheral blood was collected. Whole-study results and caveats: Ophthalmopathy, which appeared later, was predicted by the model a median approximately six months before onset.

RNA transcripts served as the template for amplifying TCR beta CDR3 regions. The TCR CDR3 first-round RT-PCR relied on the HTBI primer set. From the multiplex PCR reads, TCRdb called clonotypes with MiXCR, one entry per CDR3 protein. The sample has 550,000 to 800,000 distinct CDR3 sequences, 17% seen once. The V gene's germline CDR1 is LGHNA and CDR2 YSLEER. The CDR3 sequence is 15 residues long. V was shortened by 3 bases and J by 4 bases, with 15 bases between the two germline ends. This clonotype was observed a handful of times. What it binds is not known. The source of this sequence is a man between 50 and 59 years old with Graves' hyperthyroidism. The sample comprised blood. V and J are TRBV4-3 and TRBJ2-5; D is uncertain. The CDR3 DNA reads as TGCGCCAGCAGCCACACCCTAATGGTGGGAGAGACCCAGTACTTC. The encoded protein is CASSHTLMVGETQYF.